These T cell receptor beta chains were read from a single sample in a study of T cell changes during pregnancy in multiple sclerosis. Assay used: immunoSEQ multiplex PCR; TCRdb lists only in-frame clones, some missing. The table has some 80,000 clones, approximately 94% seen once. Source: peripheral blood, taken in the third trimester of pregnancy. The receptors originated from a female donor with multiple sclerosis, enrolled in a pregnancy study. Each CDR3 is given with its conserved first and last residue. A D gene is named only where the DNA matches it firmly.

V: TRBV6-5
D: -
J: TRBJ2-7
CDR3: CASSYRGTALSYEQYF

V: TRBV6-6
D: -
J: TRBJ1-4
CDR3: CASSYGSGESAEKLFF

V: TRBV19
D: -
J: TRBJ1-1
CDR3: CASSLTVRSNTEAFF

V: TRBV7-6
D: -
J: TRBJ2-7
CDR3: CASSPTGYEQYF

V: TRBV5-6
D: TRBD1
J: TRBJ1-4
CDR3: CASSHTGTATNEKLFF

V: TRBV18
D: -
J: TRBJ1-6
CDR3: CASSPSGDRYSPLHF

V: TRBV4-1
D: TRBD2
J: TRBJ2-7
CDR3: CASSQVASKGGGSYEQYF

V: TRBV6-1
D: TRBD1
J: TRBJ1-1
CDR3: CASRTGNLLNTEAFF

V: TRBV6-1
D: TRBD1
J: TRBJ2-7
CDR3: CASSLEDRVAYEQYF

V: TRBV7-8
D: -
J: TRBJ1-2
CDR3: CASSLAGAGSAYGYTF

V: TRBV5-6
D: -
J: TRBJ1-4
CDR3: CASSLVQGKGNEKLFF

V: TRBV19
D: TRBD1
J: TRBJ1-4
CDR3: CASSRRIQGEAEKLFF

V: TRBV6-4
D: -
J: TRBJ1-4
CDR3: CASSVGRVELFF

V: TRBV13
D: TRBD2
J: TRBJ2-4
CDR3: CASSSGLAGTKNIQYF

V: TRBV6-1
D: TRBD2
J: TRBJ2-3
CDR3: CASSLGLAVDTQYF

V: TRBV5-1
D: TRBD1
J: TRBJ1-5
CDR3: CASSLGDRLGEQPQHF

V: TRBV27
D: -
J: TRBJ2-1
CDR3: CASSLRGVSYNEQFF

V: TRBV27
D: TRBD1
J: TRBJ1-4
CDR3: CASSTLGDSQNEKLFF

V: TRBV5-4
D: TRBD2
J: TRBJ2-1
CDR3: CASSPQSGESDEQFF

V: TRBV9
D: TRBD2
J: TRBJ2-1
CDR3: CASSHGGGNEQFF

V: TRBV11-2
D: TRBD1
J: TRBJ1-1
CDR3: CASSLLTGGIFTEAFF

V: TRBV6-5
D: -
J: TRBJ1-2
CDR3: CASSYGGEDYGYTF

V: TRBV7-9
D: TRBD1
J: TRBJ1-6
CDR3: CASSPTGDRSSPLHF

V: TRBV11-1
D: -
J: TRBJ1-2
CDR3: CASSLGPGDGYTF

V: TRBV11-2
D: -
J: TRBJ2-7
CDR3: CASSYRETQYF

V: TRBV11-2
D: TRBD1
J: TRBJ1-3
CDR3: CASSPLPGGSSGNTIYF

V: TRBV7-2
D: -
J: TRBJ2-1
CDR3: CASTRQARDNEQFF

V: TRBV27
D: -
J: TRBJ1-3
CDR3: CASSLSRESSGNTIYF

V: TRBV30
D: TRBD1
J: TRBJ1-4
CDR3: CACDRGNEKLFF

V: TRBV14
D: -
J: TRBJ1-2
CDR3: CASSQADTYGYTF

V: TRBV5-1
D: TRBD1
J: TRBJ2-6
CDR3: CASSSGQEKISGANVLTF